The rows below give T cell receptor beta chains drawn from one sample of a study of T cell responses to AZD1222 COVID-19 vaccine. The repertoire was sequenced with immunoSEQ multiplex PCR; TCRdb's copy has only in-frame clones and lacks some. The sample yields around 80,000 clones, about 88% seen once. Sequenced here: peripheral blood, sampled on day 0 of AZD1222 vaccination. The receptors here all came from an adult in good health. Each CDR3 is given with its conserved first and last residue. D genes are given only for firm matches. Clone size appears in some rows only: once, few, many, or a class for an expanded clone.

D gene: TRBD2; V gene: TRBV6-1; J gene: TRBJ2-3; clone size: -; CDR3 protein: CASSDPSGSFSDTQYF; CDR3 DNA: TGTGCCAGCAGTGATCCTAGCGGGAGTTTCTCAGATACGCAGTATTTT
D gene: -; V gene: TRBV2; J gene: TRBJ1-3; clone size: -; CDR3 protein: CASSGGASGNTIYF; CDR3 DNA: TGTGCCAGCAGCGGCGGGGCATCTGGAAACACCATATATTTT
D gene: TRBD2; V gene: TRBV7-8; J gene: TRBJ2-7; clone size: -; CDR3 protein: CASSLARRTSGGRYEQYF; CDR3 DNA: TGTGCCAGCAGCTTAGCGCGGAGGACTAGCGGGGGCCGCTACGAGCAGTACTTC
D gene: -; V gene: TRBV12-5; J gene: TRBJ2-5; clone size: once; CDR3 protein: CASGLGEGQETQYF; CDR3 DNA: TGTGCTAGTGGTTTAGGTGAGGGGCAAGAGACCCAGTACTTC
D gene: TRBD2; V gene: TRBV28; J gene: TRBJ2-2; clone size: -; CDR3 protein: CASSPGLGGTGELFF; CDR3 DNA: TGTGCCAGCAGTCCTGGACTAGGTGGCACCGGGGAGCTGTTTTTT
D gene: -; V gene: TRBV7-6; J gene: TRBJ2-2; clone size: -; CDR3 protein: CASSLRPGELFF; CDR3 DNA: TGTGCCAGCAGCTTAAGGCCCGGGGAGCTGTTTTTT
D gene: -; V gene: TRBV27; J gene: TRBJ2-7; clone size: -; CDR3 protein: CASSFNGGYEQYF; CDR3 DNA: TGTGCCAGCAGTTTTAATGGGGGCTACGAGCAGTACTTC
D gene: -; V gene: TRBV19; J gene: TRBJ1-6; clone size: -; CDR3 protein: CASRAFYNSPLHF; CDR3 DNA: TGTGCCAGTAGAGCCTTTTATAATTCACCCCTCCACTTT
D gene: TRBD2; V gene: TRBV5-1; J gene: TRBJ2-7; clone size: few; CDR3 protein: CASSPGTSGRNNEQYF; CDR3 DNA: TGCGCCAGCAGCCCAGGGACTAGCGGGAGAAACAACGAGCAGTACTTC
D gene: TRBD1; V gene: TRBV29-1; J gene: TRBJ1-2; clone size: -; CDR3 protein: CSGGQDYGYTF; CDR3 DNA: TGCAGCGGTGGACAGGACTATGGCTACACCTTC
D gene: TRBD2; V gene: TRBV9; J gene: TRBJ2-3; clone size: -; CDR3 protein: CASSGASGTDTQYF; CDR3 DNA: TGTGCCAGCAGCGGGGCTAGCGGGACAGATACGCAGTATTTT
D gene: -; V gene: TRBV19; J gene: TRBJ1-1; clone size: -; CDR3 protein: CASSIGAGWGTEAFF; CDR3 DNA: TGTGCCAGTAGTATTGGGGCAGGATGGGGCACTGAAGCTTTCTTT
D gene: -; V gene: TRBV27; J gene: TRBJ1-3; clone size: -; CDR3 protein: CASSLSGIWSGNTIYF; CDR3 DNA: TGTGCCAGCAGTTTATCGGGGATTTGGTCTGGAAACACCATATATTTT
D gene: -; V gene: TRBV7-8; J gene: TRBJ1-2; clone size: once; CDR3 protein: CASSLVVREIRAPNYGYTF; CDR3 DNA: TGTGCCAGCAGCTTAGTCGTAAGGGAGATTAGGGCTCCTAACTATGGCTACACCTTC
D gene: TRBD1; V gene: TRBV6-6; J gene: TRBJ1-5; clone size: -; CDR3 protein: CASNTGDQPQHF; CDR3 DNA: TGTGCCAGCAATACAGGGGACCAGCCCCAGCATTTT
D gene: -; V gene: TRBV5-5; J gene: TRBJ1-4; clone size: -; CDR3 protein: CASSLLQQAGEKLFF; CDR3 DNA: TGTGCCAGCAGCTTGTTGCAGCAAGCGGGAGAAAAACTGTTTTTT
D gene: TRBD1; V gene: TRBV6-6; J gene: TRBJ1-2; clone size: few; CDR3 protein: CASSSNYLTGGYGYTF; CDR3 DNA: TGTGCCAGCAGTTCCAACTACTTGACAGGGGGCTATGGCTACACCTTC
D gene: TRBD1; V gene: TRBV6-8; J gene: TRBJ1-3; clone size: -; CDR3 protein: CARGQGVSGNTIYF; CDR3 DNA: TGTGCCAGGGGACAGGGGGTTTCTGGAAACACCATATATTTT
D gene: -; V gene: TRBV5-4; J gene: TRBJ2-7; clone size: -; CDR3 protein: CASRPSGTYEQYF; CDR3 DNA: TGTGCCAGCAGGCCAAGCGGAACCTACGAGCAGTACTTC
D gene: -; V gene: TRBV14; J gene: TRBJ2-6; clone size: -; CDR3 protein: CASSPVWGVGSGANVLTF; CDR3 DNA: TGTGCCAGCAGCCCCGTTTGGGGGGTAGGCTCTGGGGCCAACGTCCTGACTTTC
D gene: -; V gene: TRBV7-8; J gene: TRBJ2-5; clone size: -; CDR3 protein: CASSLRRAGETQYF; CDR3 DNA: TGTGCCAGCAGCCTTCGCAGGGCGGGAGAGACCCAGTACTTC
D gene: -; V gene: TRBV28; J gene: TRBJ1-6; clone size: -; CDR3 protein: CASSLAPGSHSPLHF; CDR3 DNA: TGTGCCAGCAGTTTAGCCCCGGGATCCCATTCACCCCTCCACTTT
D gene: -; V gene: TRBV2; J gene: TRBJ2-2; clone size: -; CDR3 protein: CASSDDTGELFF; CDR3 DNA: TGTGCCAGCAGTGACGACACCGGGGAGCTGTTTTTT
D gene: TRBD1; V gene: TRBV12-5; J gene: TRBJ1-2; clone size: -; CDR3 protein: CASALGQLGGYTF; CDR3 DNA: TGTGCTAGTGCCTTGGGACAGCTTGGCGGCTACACCTTC
D gene: -; V gene: TRBV9; J gene: TRBJ2-1; clone size: -; CDR3 protein: CASSGHSSYNEQFF; CDR3 DNA: TGTGCCAGCAGCGGGCACTCTTCCTACAATGAGCAGTTCTTC
D gene: -; V gene: TRBV6-5; J gene: TRBJ1-1; clone size: -; CDR3 protein: CASIRTVGTEAFF; CDR3 DNA: TGTGCCAGCATTAGGACGGTCGGAACTGAAGCTTTCTTT
D gene: -; V gene: TRBV5-5; J gene: TRBJ2-1; clone size: -; CDR3 protein: CASTLRSSYNEQFF; CDR3 DNA: TGTGCCAGCACCCTCCGCAGCTCCTACAATGAGCAGTTCTTC
D gene: TRBD2; V gene: TRBV19; J gene: TRBJ2-1; clone size: -; CDR3 protein: CASSINGNGGSNEQFF; CDR3 DNA: TGTGCCAGTAGTATAAATGGGAACGGGGGGAGCAATGAGCAGTTCTTC